This TCR beta chain derives from a study of blood T cell repertoires in COVID-19. About the research overall: Whether acute or convalescent, the COVID-19 samples came from the United States, Italy and Spain. PBMCs, B-cell-depleted T cells, or T cells provided the cDNA or gDNA that made up the material.

Looked up from germline, CDR1 is SGHNT and CDR2 is YYREEE (reference sequence). V was clipped by 0 bases and J by 4 bases, with 12 bases between them. This CDR3 spans 15 amino acids. Authors' methods: Reference gene primer amplification gave nucleated cell count estimates. Profiled with immunoSEQ multiplex PCR; TCRdb holds only in-frame clones, not every one. V, J and clone size reflect that table, while D and trimming were determined from the DNA. Altogether some 300,000 clones are present, around nine tenths being singletons, with the ten largest covering over 1%. The V and J genes are TRBV5-4 and TRBJ2-3; weak D call: TRBD1 (5 bases). The receptor's source is a man aged 70 or older with acute or convalescent COVID-19. The source material was peripheral blood. Here the CDR3 reads CASSLGARVADTQYF. The CDR3 nucleotides are TGTGCCAGCAGCTTGGGGGCCAGGGTAGCAGATACGCAGTATTTT.